What follows are 31 T cell receptor beta chains derived from one specimen sequenced in a study of blood T cells in healthy people across ages. A second PCR, run for roughly 7 to 11 cycles, used a sample-barcoded 5' primer plus a J-beta primer mix. TCRdb used MiXCR to reprocess the 5' RACE reads, holding one entry per CDR3 protein. This sample yields hundreds of thousands of distinct CDR3 sequences, of which approximately 25% are seen a single time; under 9.5% belongs to the top ten. These sequences were also reported in another study, on T cells of mothers and their children.

The source material was blood. The receptors here all came from a boy aged 5-17 years in good health.

The chain joins TRBV6-1 to TRBJ2-5, with 11 bases fitting TRBD2. CDR1 is MNHNS and CDR2 is SASEGT in the germline V gene. The CDR3 is made up of 17 amino acids. Losses at the gene ends were 1 base for V and 5 bases for J; bases not matched to a gene: 9. CDR3 loop: CASSEGWGLAVSETQYF. CDR3 nucleotides: TGTGCCAGCAGTGAAGGGTGGGGACTAGCGGTTTCCGAGACCCAGTACTTC.

The DNA for the CDR3 is TGTGCTAGTGGGCCCCACAGGGACGAGCAGTACTTC. It yields the protein CASGPHRDEQYF. The chain links TRBV12-5 to TRBJ2-7, with D perhaps matching TRBD1 (6 bases). The CDR3 covers 12 residues. V dropped 6 bases and J dropped 5 bases, with 11 bases sitting between them. The V gene's germline CDR1 is LGHNT and CDR2 FRNRAP.

Notes on this clonotype: Its ends do not fully match the called genes, so a read error is possible. V gene TRBV3-1 combines with J gene TRBJ2-6; perhaps TRBD2 as D (5 bases). The germline gives CDR1 LGHDT, CDR2 YNNKEL (reference sequence). The CDR3 runs 14 residues. The CDR3 spells CASSDYVGANVLTF. As DNA, the CDR3 is TGCGCCAGCAGCGACTACGTGGGGGCCAACGTCCTGACTTTC.

The V and J genes are TRBV12-3 or TRBV12-4 and TRBJ1-2; 10 positions match TRBD1. This CDR3 is 16 amino acids long. J lost 8 bases, V lost 6 bases, and 15 bases had no gene match. The CDR3 bases are TGTGCCAGCAGCCTCCGGGACAGGGGAGGAAAAGGCGGCTACACCTTC. Its translation: CASSLRDRGGKGGYTF.

The chain has TRBV12-3 or TRBV12-4 and TRBJ1-5; a weak D match, TRBD1 (5 bases). Trimming left V 3 bases short and J 6 bases short, with 12 bases between. CDR3 size: 14 residues. This CDR3 reads CASSLGGLVQPQHF. The CDR3 DNA sequence: TGTGCCAGCAGTTTGGGGGGTTTGGTTCAGCCCCAGCATTTT.

The rearrangement links TRBV4-1 to TRBJ1-1, with D possibly TRBD1 on 5 matching bases. The CDR3 consists of 15 residues. V shed 0 bases and J shed 6 bases, with 14 bases lying between them. CDR1 is MGHRA and CDR2 is YSYEKL in the germline V gene. CDR3 protein: CASSQDTGAGPEAFF. The CDR3 DNA follows: TGCGCCAGCAGCCAAGATACCGGGGCGGGCCCTGAAGCTTTCTTT.

This chain uses TRBV13 with TRBJ2-3; perhaps D is TRBD1 or TRBD2 (6 bases each). The germline V gene has CDR1 PRHDT and CDR2 FYEKMQ (reference sequence). This CDR3 contains 18 residues. V dropped 5 bases and J dropped 4 bases, with 25 bases sitting between them. CDR3 protein: CASSPGRRGANRADTQYF. In DNA form, the CDR3 reads TGTGCCAGCAGCCCAGGACGGAGGGGGGCGAATCGTGCAGATACGCAGTATTTT.

This clonotype was seen only a few times. The chain uses TRBV5-8 and TRBJ1-4; D is uncertain. Looked up from germline, CDR1 is SGHTS and CDR2 is YDEGEE. The germline V and J ends were trimmed by 1 base and 1 base, with 11 bases remaining between them. The CDR3 length is 16 residues. The CDR3 DNA reads TGTGCCAGCAGCTTGCCCGGGGATGGAACTAATGAAAAACTGTTTTTT. This codes for CASSLPGDGTNEKLFF.

This clonotype has just one count. This chain links TRBV5-1 with TRBJ2-6, with D tentatively TRBD1 (6 bases). V lost 4 bases and J 0 bases, leaving 14 bases between the germline ends. This CDR3 contains 17 residues. Germline assignment: CDR1 SGHRS and CDR2 YFSETQ. The CDR3 DNA is TGCGCCAGCAGCAGAGAACGGGACAACTCTGGGGCCAACGTCCTGACTTTC. Protein sequence: CASSRERDNSGANVLTF.

Only a few counts were recorded for this clonotype. The chain employs TRBV7-9 and TRBJ1-4; D remains unclear. The CDR3 covers 14 residues. Germline V gene sequence: CDR1 SEHNR, CDR2 FQNEAQ (reference sequence). Trimming cost V 0 bases and J 5 bases, with 7 bases left between them. For the CDR3, the DNA is TGTGCCAGCAGCTTAGCTGATCCAAATGAAAAACTGTTTTTT. This codes for CASSLADPNEKLFF.

This sequence joins TRBV29-1 and TRBJ1-3; a possible D gene is TRBD1 (5 bases). Germline loops: CDR1 SQVTM, CDR2 ANQGSEA. Trimming pared 0 bases from V and 0 bases from J, leaving 12 bases between. The CDR3 has 16 residues. CDR3 nucleotide sequence: TGCAGCGTTGAAGACCTCCGGGGGAGCTCTGGAAACACCATATATTTT. Translation: CSVEDLRGSSGNTIYF.

This clonotype was observed a few times. The CDR3 nucleotides are TGTGCCACCAGTGACCCGGGAACCACCTACAATGAGCAGTTCTTC. Translating gives CATSDPGTTYNEQFF. The chain employs TRBV24-1 and TRBJ2-1; possible D gene TRBD2, 5 bases. The V end was cut by 4 bases, the J end by 2 bases, with 11 bases between. The CDR3 totals 15 residues. Germline V gene sequence: CDR1 KGHDR, CDR2 SFDVKD.

The CDR3 loop reads CASSLSDSGISTDTQYF. The DNA for the CDR3 is TGCGCCAGCAGCTTGTCGGATAGCGGGATAAGCACAGATACGCAGTATTTT. This chain links TRBV5-1 with TRBJ2-3, with 8 bases aligning to TRBD2. Trimming removed 1 base from V and 0 bases from J; junction bases left unmatched: 7. The CDR3 runs to 17 residues. Germline CDR1 SGHRS, CDR2 YFSETQ.

The CDR3 reads CASSYGSYSSPMGNTEAFF. The CDR3, as DNA: TGTGCCAGCAGTTACGGGTCTTATTCAAGTCCTATGGGGAACACTGAAGCTTTCTTT. The V call is TRBV6-5, the J call TRBJ1-1, with unresolved D. The CDR3 is 19 residues long. Germline CDR1 reads MNHEY; CDR2 reads SVGAGI. V lost 2 bases, J lost 1 base, and 23 bases lay in between.

This clonotype occurred a few times. J is TRBJ2-7 and V is TRBV7-2; 8 bases are a match to TRBD2. CDR3 length: 17 amino acids. Trimming at V came to 3 bases and at J to 5 bases, leaving 15 bases not matched to a gene. Germline lookup yields CDR1 SGHTA and CDR2 FQGNSA. This CDR3 reads CASSLSGSGAFGNEQYF. In nucleotides, the CDR3 is TGTGCCAGCAGCTTGAGTGGTAGCGGGGCTTTCGGGAACGAGCAGTACTTC.

A few counts support this clonotype. The V and J genes are TRBV21-1 and TRBJ1-1; the D call TRBD1 from the table was never checked on the DNA. TRBV21-1 is marked as a pseudogene. The CDR3 runs to 15 residues. DNA for the CDR3: TGTGCCAGCAGCAAAGTCTACAGGGGAATCACTGAAGCTTTCTTT. This codes for CASSKVYRGITEAFF.

V gene TRBV4-2 combines with J gene TRBJ2-2; no clear D. CDR1 and CDR2 (germline): LGHNA, YNFKEQ. CDR3 length: 13 amino acids. Trimming shortened V by 0 bases and J by 6 bases, and 5 bases separated the two germline ends. CDR3 coding DNA: TGTGCCAGCAGCCAAGACGGGTCCGGGGAGCTGTTTTTT. It encodes CASSQDGSGELFF.

There are many counts of this clonotype. The V call is TRBV7-2, the J call TRBJ2-7; D is perhaps TRBD2 (7 bases). The CDR3 is made up of 14 amino acids. Between the trimmed V and J ends, which lost 0 bases and 4 bases, there was a span of 10 bases. The germline CDR1 and CDR2 sequences are SGHTA and FQGNSA. The CDR3 protein is CASSLAGGRYEQYF. The CDR3 nucleotides are TGTGCCAGCAGCTTAGCGGGGGGGCGTTACGAGCAGTACTTC.

The V gene is TRBV20-1, the J gene TRBJ2-3; 8 positions match TRBD2. The CDR3 contains 17 residues. The ends lost 0 bases at V and 2 bases at J; junction bases unmatched: 10. Germline-derived CDR1 and CDR2 are DFQATT and SNEGSKA (reference sequence). The CDR3 loop is CSARDTGPAGVTDTQYF. DNA for the CDR3: TGCAGTGCTAGAGACACGGGGCCAGCGGGGGTCACAGATACGCAGTATTTT.

In this sample, this clonotype turned up a few times. The chain uses TRBV27 and TRBJ2-7; TRBD2 matches 9 bases. CDR3 length: 16 residues. Germline lookup yields CDR1 MNHEY and CDR2 SMNVEV (reference sequence). The V gene end was trimmed by 2 bases and the J gene end by 3 bases; junction bases not matched to a gene: 8. CDR3 in amino acids: CASSLRPGLAFYEQYF. The CDR3 DNA reads as TGTGCCAGCAGTTTACGTCCGGGACTAGCTTTCTACGAGCAGTACTTC.

The rearrangement joins TRBV7-9 to TRBJ2-6; 7 nucleotides agree with TRBD1. Trimming at V came to 5 bases and at J to 2 bases, leaving 3 bases not matched to a gene. This CDR3 has 15 amino acids. From germline, CDR1 is SEHNR and CDR2 FQNEAQ (reference sequence). CDR3 DNA sequence: TGTGCCAGCAGCCAAACAGGGGCTGGGGCCAACGTCCTGACTTTC. Its protein is CASSQTGAGANVLTF.

V gene TRBV7-2 combines with J gene TRBJ2-5; TRBD2 agrees at 9 bases. Germline V gene sequence: CDR1 SGHTA, CDR2 FQGNSA. The V and J ends lost 6 bases and 4 bases, in that order; junction bases with no gene match: 3. The CDR3 extends over 13 amino acids. The CDR3 region has the DNA TGTGCCAGCAGGGGCGGGGGGGCAGAGACCCAGTACTTC. It specifies CASRGGGAETQYF.

The chain uses TRBV28 and TRBJ2-7; weak D call: TRBD1 (6 bases). V was trimmed by 6 bases and J by 6 bases, leaving 15 bases between them. CDR3 length: 13 residues. Germline V gives CDR1 MDHEN, CDR2 SYDVKM. CDR3 nucleotides: TGTGCCAGCAGAGAGACAGGTGGTTCCGAGCAGTACTTC. Amino acid sequence: CASRETGGSEQYF.

As for this clonotype: Its ends do not fully match the called genes, so a read error is possible. The chain couples TRBV29-1 to TRBJ2-1; D tentatively fits TRBD1 or TRBD2 (5 bases each). Germline CDR1 SQVTM, CDR2 ANQGSEA. The CDR3 has 14 amino acids. Here the CDR3 DNA reads TGCAGCGTGATCGGGACCGACTCCCACAATGAGCAGTTCTTC. Its translation is CSVIGTDSHNEQFF.

The chain carries TRBV6-5 and TRBJ1-1; D gene unclear. In germline, CDR1 is MNHEY, CDR2 SVGAGI. The CDR3 runs 12 residues. V gave up 2 bases and J gave up 7 bases, with 8 bases separating them. CDR3 in amino acids: CASSYGDGEAFF. In nucleotides, the CDR3 is TGTGCCAGCAGTTACGGAGACGGTGAAGCTTTCTTT.

The chain uses TRBV29-1 and TRBJ2-5; D not certain. The J call may be in error: the DNA end matches TRBJ2-1 better. Germline CDR1 and CDR2: SQVTM and ANQGSEA. This CDR3 contains 12 residues. CDR3 protein: CSVESNFNEQFF. The CDR3 region has the DNA TGCAGCGTTGAGTCTAACTTCAATGAGCAGTTCTTC.

This chain connects TRBV7-2 to TRBJ2-5, with 7 bases that match TRBD1. The J call may be wrong; the DNA end is better matched by TRBJ2-1. CDR1 and CDR2 (germline): SGHTA, FQGNSA. This CDR3 is built from 16 residues. CDR3 residues: CASSLDTGDPVNEQFF. DNA for the CDR3: TGTGCCAGCAGCTTAGATACAGGGGATCCGGTCAATGAGCAGTTCTTC.

The chain recombines TRBV7-2 with TRBJ2-3; D is ambiguous. Trimming cost V 1 base and J 0 bases, with 8 bases left between them. CDR3 length: 15 amino acids. Germline V gene lookup returns CDR1 SGHTA and CDR2 FQGNSA. The CDR3 is CASSLGALSTDTQYF. The CDR3 bases are TGTGCCAGCAGCTTAGGGGCACTTAGCACAGATACGCAGTATTTT.

The chain is built from TRBV20-1 and TRBJ1-5; no clear D. The CDR3 loop spans 14 amino acids. Between the trimmed V and J ends, which lost 2 bases and 1 base, there was a span of 9 bases. Germline V gene lookup returns CDR1 DFQATT and CDR2 SNEGSKA (reference sequence). The CDR3 spells CSARKASSNQPQHF. CDR3 sequence (DNA): TGCAGTGCTAGAAAGGCGTCGAGCAATCAGCCCCAGCATTTT.

This clonotype was counted once. Relative to the germline gene, one junction end is altered; a read error may explain this. The V and J genes are TRBV29-1 and TRBJ2-6; 7 bases align to TRBD1. Germline CDR1 SQVTM, CDR2 ANQGSEA. The CDR3 covers 16 residues. The DNA for the CDR3 is TGCAGCGTCGGAGGACAGGAGCTATCTGGGGCCAACGCCCTGACTTTC. Protein: CSVGGQELSGANALTF. Supplemented by reference TRBV29-1 and TRBJ2-6, the full variable domain reads SAVISQKPSRDICQRGTSLTIQCQVDSQVTMMFWYRQQPGQSLTLIATANQGSEATYESGFVIDKFPISRPNLTFSTLTVSNMSPEDSSIYLCSVGGQELSGANALTFGAGSRLTVL.

This clonotype was counted between two and nine times. The chain employs TRBV9 and TRBJ2-5; D is unclear. Germline V lookup: CDR1 SGDLS, CDR2 YYNGEE. This CDR3 spans 13 amino acids. V gave up 2 bases and J gave up 0 bases, with 5 bases separating them. CDR3 in DNA: TGTGCCAGCAGCGTTTCATACCAAGAGACCCAGTACTTC. It specifies CASSVSYQETQYF.